The 20 T cell receptor beta chains listed next were all sequenced from one sample in a study of beta chain features in type 1 diabetes. Expressed TCRB transcripts were sequenced, since all the RNA that had been isolated was reverse transcribed. Profiling relied on immunoSEQ multiplex PCR, and the TCRdb table lists in-frame clones only, not all of them. Seen here are roughly 400,000 clones, roughly 14% observed once, and the top ten hold around 0.035%. Material for sequencing was naive CD4+ T cells from blood. The receptors here all came from a man aged 25 to 45 in good health.

As DNA, the CDR3 is TGCGCCAGCACGGCTAGCGGGAGAAATGAGCAGTTCTTC. It translates to CASTASGRNEQFF. V gene TRBV5-1 combines with J gene TRBJ2-1; TRBD2 agrees at 10 bases. With V trimmed by 6 bases and J by 7 bases, 4 bases remained unmatched. The CDR3 has 13 amino acids. Germline CDR1 reads SGHRS; CDR2 reads YFSETQ.

This clone was counted a few times. The chain joins TRBV30 to TRBJ2-1; no clear D gene. The germline V gene has CDR1 GTSNPN and CDR2 SVGIG (reference sequence). The CDR3 is made up of 13 amino acids. Trimming pared 5 bases from V and 9 bases from J, leaving 17 bases between. For the CDR3, the DNA is TGTGCCTGGGGCGACTTAAAACGTGGTGAGCAGTTCTTC. The encoded protein is CAWGDLKRGEQFF.

The rearrangement uses TRBV18 and TRBJ1-4; D uncertain. The V end was cut by 5 bases, the J end by 3 bases, with 7 bases between. This CDR3 has 13 residues. CDR1 is KGHSH, CDR2 LQKENI, per germline. The DNA for the CDR3 is TGTGCCAGCTCAGGGTCGGCTAATGAAAAACTGTTTTTT. Protein product: CASSGSANEKLFF.

This clone has more than one count but fewer than ten. The chain couples TRBV7-9 to TRBJ2-7; 11 nucleotides align to TRBD1. The germline V gene encodes CDR1 SEHNR and CDR2 FQNEAQ (reference sequence). After removal of 1 base from V and 4 bases from J, the junction contained 3 bases not matched to a gene. This CDR3 contains 15 residues. CDR3 DNA sequence: TGTGCCAGCAGCTTAGGGACAGGGGGCGCGTACGAGCAGTACTTC. This sequence encodes CASSLGTGGAYEQYF.

The CDR3 nucleotides are TGTGCCAGCAGCTTAGGAGACAGCCACACAGATACGCAGTATTTT. Translation: CASSLGDSHTDTQYF. V gene TRBV7-2 combines with J gene TRBJ2-3, with a possible D match to TRBD1 (5 bases). The length of the CDR3 is 15 residues. The V end lost 1 base, the J end lost 2 bases, and 10 bases lay between the germline ends. Germline assignment: CDR1 SGHTA and CDR2 FQGNSA.

The chain is built from TRBV19 and TRBJ2-7, with a weak D call TRBD2 (6 bases). This CDR3 has 15 amino acids. In germline, CDR1 is LNHDA, CDR2 SQIVND (reference sequence). The V end lost 5 bases, the J end lost 2 bases, and 16 bases lay between the germline ends. The CDR3: CASSLGGVSPYEQYF. In DNA, the CDR3 is TGTGCCAGTAGTCTGGGGGGTGTATCTCCCTACGAGCAGTACTTC.

The chain has TRBV7-2 and TRBJ1-4; 7 nucleotides agree with TRBD1. The J segment lost 5 bases and the V segment lost 5 bases, leaving 8 bases of the junction unmatched. The germline CDR1 and CDR2 sequences are SGHTA and FQGNSA. There are 15 residues in the CDR3. The CDR3 bases are TGTGCCAGCAGCCCACACAGGGGTTCGAATGAAAAACTGTTTTTT. The encoded protein is CASSPHRGSNEKLFF.

This clone was counted only a few times. The genes are TRBV5-4 and TRBJ2-7, with TRBD1 identical over 8 bases. The germline V gene has CDR1 SGHNT and CDR2 YYREEE (reference sequence). The CDR3 length is 14 residues. Germline trimming cut 3 bases from V and 7 bases from J; bases unmatched to any gene: 9. CDR3: CASSSGQGIREQYF. The DNA for the CDR3 is TGTGCCAGCAGCTCCGGACAGGGAATACGTGAGCAGTACTTC.

Only a few counts were recorded for this clone. This chain connects TRBV7-2 to TRBJ2-1, with 13 nucleotides matching TRBD2. From germline, CDR1 is SGHTA and CDR2 FQGNSA. The trim removed 5 bases at V and 9 bases at J, leaving 7 bases unmatched. The CDR3 covers 15 residues. The CDR3 nucleotides are TGTGCCAGCAGCCCGGGACTAGCGGGATTCGGTGAGCAGTTCTTC. Its translation: CASSPGLAGFGEQFF.

V is TRBV6-5 and J is TRBJ2-7; the D call may be TRBD1 or TRBD2 (5 bases each). Germline V gene data show CDR1 as MNHEY and CDR2 as SVGAGI. This CDR3 has 12 amino acids. Trimming took 2 bases from V and 7 from J, leaving 9 bases between them. CDR3 DNA: TGTGCCAGCAGTTACGGGGGAAGAGAGCAGTACTTC. This codes for CASSYGGREQYF.

This clone came up a few times. The V and J genes are TRBV4-3 and TRBJ2-1; 8 positions agree with TRBD1. The V gene end was trimmed by 0 bases and the J gene end by 7 bases; junction bases not matched to a gene: 8. The CDR3 is made up of 16 amino acids. The V gene's germline CDR1 is LGHNA and CDR2 YSLEER. Here the CDR3 DNA reads TGCGCCAGCAGCCAAGATCTCGGACAGGGTTGGAATGAGCAGTTCTTC. This encodes CASSQDLGQGWNEQFF.

Only a few counts were recorded for this clone. Other DNA sequences in the sample encode the same CDR3. This sequence joins TRBV18 and TRBJ2-5; D uncertain. With 1 base removed from V and 5 bases from J, the gap between germline ends came to 5 bases. The CDR3 runs to 12 residues. CDR1 KGHSH and CDR2 LQKENI come from the germline V gene. CDR3 in amino acids: CASSPLEETQYF. CDR3 DNA: TGTGCCAGCTCACCACTCGAGGAGACCCAGTACTTC.

The chain recombines TRBV29-1 with TRBJ1-5; 8 bases agree with TRBD1. J was trimmed by 2 bases and V by 6 bases; bases with no gene match: 3. CDR3 length equals 13 residues. Germline-derived CDR1 and CDR2 are SQVTM and ANQGSEA. DNA of the CDR3: TGCAGCGTCCAGGGGGCGGGCAATCAGCCCCAGCATTTT. Encoded protein: CSVQGAGNQPQHF.

The chain combines TRBV2 with TRBJ2-7; either TRBD1 or TRBD2 may fit D (5 bases each). CDR3 size: 11 residues. Trimming stripped 8 bases from V and 3 bases from J, with 8 bases between. Germline assignment: CDR1 SNHLY and CDR2 FYNNEI. CDR3 coding DNA: TGTGCCAGCGAGGGGCGCTACGAGCAGTACGTC. This codes for CASEGRYEQYV.

This clone was counted a few times. The CDR3 reads CASSAGLATETQYF. The CDR3 bases are TGTGCCAGCAGCGCGGGACTAGCGACGGAGACCCAGTACTTC. The chain carries TRBV9 and TRBJ2-5; 10 nucleotides agree with TRBD2. The germline V gene encodes CDR1 SGDLS and CDR2 YYNGEE. The CDR3 totals 14 residues. The V and J ends lost 3 bases and 5 bases, in that order; junction bases with no gene match: 4.

This clone was seen a handful of times. The CDR3 loop reads CASSRGRGFYEQYF. The CDR3 bases are TGTGCCAGCAGCAGAGGTAGGGGGTTTTACGAGCAGTACTTC. The J gene is TRBJ2-7, the V gene TRBV6-5; perhaps TRBD1 as D (6 bases). Germline CDR1 and CDR2: MNHEY and SVGAGI. Deletions cut 6 bases from V and 4 bases from J, with 16 bases between. The CDR3 loop spans 14 amino acids.

The chain joins TRBV7-2 to TRBJ2-3; 7 bases match TRBD1. CDR1 and CDR2 from the germline V gene are SGHTA and FQGNSA. This CDR3 is 16 amino acids long. Germline trimming cut 5 bases from V and 3 bases from J; bases unmatched to any gene: 11. CDR3 sequence (DNA): TGTGCCAGCAGCCTGACAGGGACGCTTCTAACAGATACGCAGTATTTT. Translating gives CASSLTGTLLTDTQYF.

The V gene is TRBV4-3, the J gene TRBJ1-6, with D unclear. The germline CDR1 and CDR2 sequences are LGHNA and YSLEER. CDR3 length equals 13 residues. The ends were cut back, 0 bases at V and 11 bases at J, with 8 bases in the middle. CDR3 protein: CASSQDGRTPLHF. In DNA, the CDR3 is TGCGCCAGCAGCCAAGACGGTCGGACACCCCTCCACTTT.

CDR3 loop: CASSSRTGAAQYF. The CDR3 nucleotides read TGTGCCAGCAGTTCCCGGACAGGGGCCGCCCAGTACTTC. The chain recombines TRBV6-6 with TRBJ2-7; 9 nucleotides agree with TRBD1. Germline CDR1 is MNHNY and CDR2 is SVGAGI (reference sequence). The V segment lost 4 bases and the J segment 10 bases; nucleotides outside the gene matches: 8. The CDR3 extends over 13 amino acids.

The chain links TRBV29-1 to TRBJ2-5, with D maybe TRBD1 (6 bases). CDR1 and CDR2 (germline): SQVTM, ANQGSEA. The CDR3 spans 13 residues. Trimming took off 7 bases at V and 4 bases at J, with 16 bases between the two ends. CDR3 in DNA: TGCAGCGCCGAGGGACACAATGGAGAGACCCAGTACTTC. It codes for CSAEGHNGETQYF.